This T cell receptor beta chain came from a study of T-cell memory formation after mild COVID-19. As for the study in general: TCR clustering was largely donor specific. Overall study results and limits: Clones that contracted clustered mainly in CM and EM if CD4+ and in EMRA if CD8+. A balance of CD4 and CD8 characterized clones contracting day 15 to 85, whereas later expanders leaned CD4+.

Using constant-segment primers, 5'RACE produced TCR alpha and TCR beta cDNA libraries carrying sample barcodes and UMIs. TCRdb called the 5' RACE reads again in MiXCR, with one record for every CDR3 protein. The repertoire holds under 350,000 distinct CDR3 sequences, with under 20% as singletons. On this clonotype: What it binds is unknown.

The sequence was collected from a man aged 18 to 29 who had mild COVID-19 (a few samples of this study predate the infection). Cell type and time point are not known. Input material: PBMCs or a T cell subset sorted from them (not recorded which).

CDR3 protein: CASSVDQGGSYTEAFF. DNA of the CDR3: TGTGCCAGCAGCGTAGATCAGGGGGGAAGTTACACTGAAGCTTTCTTT. V is TRBV9 and J is TRBJ1-1; 7 bases agree with TRBD1. Germline-derived CDR1 and CDR2 are SGDLS and YYNGEE. Losses at the gene ends were 0 bases for V and 3 bases for J; bases not matched to a gene: 8. The CDR3 sequence is 16 residues long.